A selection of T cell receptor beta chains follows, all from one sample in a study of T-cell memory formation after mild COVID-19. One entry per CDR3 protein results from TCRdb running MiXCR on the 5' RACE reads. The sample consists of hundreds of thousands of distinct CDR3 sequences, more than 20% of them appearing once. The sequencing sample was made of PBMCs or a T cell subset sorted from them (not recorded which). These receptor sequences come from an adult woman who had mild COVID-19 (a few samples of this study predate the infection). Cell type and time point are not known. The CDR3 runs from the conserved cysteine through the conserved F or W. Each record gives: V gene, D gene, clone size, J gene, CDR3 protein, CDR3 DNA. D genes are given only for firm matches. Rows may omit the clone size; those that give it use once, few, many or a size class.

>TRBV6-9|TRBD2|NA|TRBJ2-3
CAGTFPLISGGLTDTQYF
TGTGCCGGTACCTTCCCACTGATTAGCGGGGGCCTCACAGATACGCAGTATTTT
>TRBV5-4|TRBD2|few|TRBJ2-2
CASSLPGLAGPGELFF
TGTGCCAGCAGCCTCCCGGGACTAGCGGGACCCGGGGAGCTGTTTTTT
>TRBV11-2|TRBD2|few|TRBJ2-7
CASSLPRTSDEQYF
TGTGCCAGCAGCTTACCCCGGACTAGCGACGAGCAGTACTTC
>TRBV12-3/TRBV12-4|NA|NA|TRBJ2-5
CASSLEPPERETQYF
TGTGCCAGCAGTTTAGAACCGCCAGAGAGGGAGACCCAGTACTTC
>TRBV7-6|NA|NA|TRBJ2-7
CASSRRGVYEQYF
TGTGCCAGCAGCCGAAGAGGGGTCTACGAGCAGTACTTC
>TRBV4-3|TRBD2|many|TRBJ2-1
CASSQASGPLSYNEQFF
TGCGCCAGCAGCCAAGCTAGCGGGCCCCTCTCCTACAATGAGCAGTTCTTC
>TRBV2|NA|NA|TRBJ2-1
CASSQRDAYNEQFF
TGTGCCAGCAGTCAACGGGACGCCTACAATGAGCAGTTCTTC
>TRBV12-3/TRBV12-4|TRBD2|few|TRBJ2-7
CASSRSSGGDYEQYF
TGTGCCAGCAGCCGGTCTAGCGGGGGCGACTACGAGCAGTACTTC
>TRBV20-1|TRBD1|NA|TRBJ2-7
CSARRYRGTNYEQYF
TGCAGTGCGCGGCGTTACAGGGGAACGAACTACGAGCAGTACTTC
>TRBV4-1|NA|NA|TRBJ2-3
CASSQGRAGFSTDTQYF
TGCGCCAGCAGCCAAGGCCGAGCAGGGTTCTCAACAGATACGCAGTATTTT
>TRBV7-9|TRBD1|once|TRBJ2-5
CASSQSRDRGKTQYF
TGTGCCAGCAGCCAGTCCCGGGACAGGGGAAAGACCCAGTACTTC
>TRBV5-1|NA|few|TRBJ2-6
CASSLTNVLTF
TGCGCCAGCAGCTTAACCAACGTCCTGACTTTC
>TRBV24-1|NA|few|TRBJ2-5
CATASQETQYF
TGTGCCACCGCTTCCCAAGAGACCCAGTACTTC
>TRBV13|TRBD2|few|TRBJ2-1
CASSLGLSGGPFNEQFF
TGTGCCAGCAGCTTAGGCCTGTCGGGAGGGCCGTTCAATGAGCAGTTCTTC
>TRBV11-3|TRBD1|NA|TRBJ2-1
CASSLHFLTGGRLTHNEQFF
TGTGCCAGCAGCCTCCATTTTCTGACAGGGGGCCGACTAACCCACAATGAGCAGTTCTTC
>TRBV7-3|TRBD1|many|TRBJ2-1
CASSYGTGAYNEQFF
TGTGCCAGCAGCTACGGGACAGGAGCTTACAATGAGCAGTTCTTC
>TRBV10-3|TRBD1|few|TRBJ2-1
CAISSVPGQGARGNEQFF
TGTGCCATCAGCTCCGTCCCGGGACAGGGGGCGCGAGGCAATGAGCAGTTCTTC